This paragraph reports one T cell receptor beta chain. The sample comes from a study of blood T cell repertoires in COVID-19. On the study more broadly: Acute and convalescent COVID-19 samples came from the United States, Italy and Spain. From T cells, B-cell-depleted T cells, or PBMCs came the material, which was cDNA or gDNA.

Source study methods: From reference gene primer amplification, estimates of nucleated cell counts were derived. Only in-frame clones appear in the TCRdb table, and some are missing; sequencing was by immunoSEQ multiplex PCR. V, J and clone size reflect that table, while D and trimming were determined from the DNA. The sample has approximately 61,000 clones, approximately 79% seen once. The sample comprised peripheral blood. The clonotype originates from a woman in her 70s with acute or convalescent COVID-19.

CDR3 residues: CASRWTVGTYEQYF. The DNA for the CDR3 is TGTGCCAGCAGGTGGACAGTTGGGACCTACGAGCAGTACTTC. V gene TRBV28 combines with J gene TRBJ2-7; perhaps TRBD1 as D (6 bases). V was cut by 6 bases and J by 2 bases, with 14 bases left in between. This CDR3 contains 14 residues. Germline assignment: CDR1 MDHEN and CDR2 SYDVKM.